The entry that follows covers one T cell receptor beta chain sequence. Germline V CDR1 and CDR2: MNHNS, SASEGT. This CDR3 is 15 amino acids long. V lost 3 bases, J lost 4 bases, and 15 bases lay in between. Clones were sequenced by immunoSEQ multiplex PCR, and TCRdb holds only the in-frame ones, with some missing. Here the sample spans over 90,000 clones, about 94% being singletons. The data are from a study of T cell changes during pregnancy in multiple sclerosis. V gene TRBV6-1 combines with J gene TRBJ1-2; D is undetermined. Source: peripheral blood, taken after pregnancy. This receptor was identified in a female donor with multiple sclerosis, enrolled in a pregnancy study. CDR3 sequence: CASSEGPGMFYGYTF. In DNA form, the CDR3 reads TGTGCCAGCAGTGAGGGTCCCGGGATGTTCTATGGCTACACCTTC.